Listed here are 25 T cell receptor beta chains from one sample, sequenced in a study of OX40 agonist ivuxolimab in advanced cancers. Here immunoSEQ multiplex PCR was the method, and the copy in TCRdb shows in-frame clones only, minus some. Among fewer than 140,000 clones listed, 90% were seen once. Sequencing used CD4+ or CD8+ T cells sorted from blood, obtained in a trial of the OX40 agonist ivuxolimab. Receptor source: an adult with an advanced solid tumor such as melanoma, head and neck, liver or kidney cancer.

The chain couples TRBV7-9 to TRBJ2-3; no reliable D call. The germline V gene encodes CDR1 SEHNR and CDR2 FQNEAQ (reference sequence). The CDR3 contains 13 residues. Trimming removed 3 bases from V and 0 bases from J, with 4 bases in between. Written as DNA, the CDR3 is TGTGCCAGCAGCTTCGACAGCACAGATACGCAGTATTTT. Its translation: CASSFDSTDTQYF.

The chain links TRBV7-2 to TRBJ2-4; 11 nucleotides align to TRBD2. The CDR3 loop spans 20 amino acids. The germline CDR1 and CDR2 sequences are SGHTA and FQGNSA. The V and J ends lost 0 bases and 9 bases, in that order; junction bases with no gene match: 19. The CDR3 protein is CASSLAPTGPLAGGRSIQYF. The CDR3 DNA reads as TGTGCCAGCAGCTTAGCGCCGACTGGCCCCCTAGCGGGGGGCCGGAGCATTCAGTACTTC.

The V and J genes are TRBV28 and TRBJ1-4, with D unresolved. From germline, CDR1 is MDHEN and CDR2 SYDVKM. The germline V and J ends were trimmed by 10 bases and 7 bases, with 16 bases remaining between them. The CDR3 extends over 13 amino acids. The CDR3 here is CAISSAAREKLFF. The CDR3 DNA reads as TGTGCCATCTCTTCGGCGGCCCGTGAAAAACTGTTTTTT.

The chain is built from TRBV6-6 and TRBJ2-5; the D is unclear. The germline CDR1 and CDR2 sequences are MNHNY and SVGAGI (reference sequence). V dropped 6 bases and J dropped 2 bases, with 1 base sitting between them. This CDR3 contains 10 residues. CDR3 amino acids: CASRQETQYF. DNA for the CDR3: TGTGCCAGCAGGCAAGAGACCCAGTACTTC.

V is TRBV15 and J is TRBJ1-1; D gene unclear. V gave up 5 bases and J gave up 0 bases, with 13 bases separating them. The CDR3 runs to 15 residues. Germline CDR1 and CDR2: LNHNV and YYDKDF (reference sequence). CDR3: CATSPGGQMNTEAFF. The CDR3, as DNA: TGTGCCACCAGCCCTGGCGGGCAGATGAACACTGAAGCTTTCTTT. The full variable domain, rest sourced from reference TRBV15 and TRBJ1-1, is DAMVIQNPRYQVTQFGKPVTLSCSQTLNHNVMYWYQQKSSQAPKLLFHYYDKDFNNEADTPDNFQSRRPNTSFCFLDIRSPGLGDTAMYLCATSPGGQMNTEAFFGQGTRLTVV.

CDR3 sequence (DNA): TGTGCCAGCAGCCAAGATCGAGGGGATTCACCCCTCCACTTT. Translated: CASSQDRGDSPLHF. V gene TRBV4-2 combines with J gene TRBJ1-6; tentative D call: TRBD1 (5 bases). From germline, CDR1 is LGHNA and CDR2 YNFKEQ. Trimming cost V 0 bases and J 8 bases, with 8 bases left between them. This CDR3 is built from 14 residues.

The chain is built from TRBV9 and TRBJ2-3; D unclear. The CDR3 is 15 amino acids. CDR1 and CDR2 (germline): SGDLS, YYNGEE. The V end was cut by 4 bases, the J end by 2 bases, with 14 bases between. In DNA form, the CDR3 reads TGTGCCAGCAGCCTAGACGGAGCCAACACAGATACGCAGTATTTT. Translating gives CASSLDGANTDTQYF.

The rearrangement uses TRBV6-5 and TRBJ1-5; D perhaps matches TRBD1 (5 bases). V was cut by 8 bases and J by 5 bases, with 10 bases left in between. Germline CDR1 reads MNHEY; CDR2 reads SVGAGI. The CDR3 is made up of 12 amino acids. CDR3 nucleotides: TGTGCCAGCCGGGTGGGGGATCAGCCCCAGCATTTT. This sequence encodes CASRVGDQPQHF.

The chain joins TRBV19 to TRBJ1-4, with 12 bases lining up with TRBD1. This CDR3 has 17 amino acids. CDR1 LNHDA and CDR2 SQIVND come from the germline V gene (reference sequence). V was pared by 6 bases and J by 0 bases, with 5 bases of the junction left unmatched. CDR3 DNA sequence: TGTGCCAGTAGCGGGGACAGGGGGCAAACAACTAATGAAAAACTGTTTTTT. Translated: CASSGDRGQTTNEKLFF.

This chain's CDR3 is CASSVSTQETQYF. The CDR3 DNA follows: TGTGCCAGTAGTGTCAGTACTCAAGAGACCCAGTACTTC. The chain is built from TRBV19 and TRBJ2-5, with D hard to call. The CDR3 is 13 residues long. The V end was cut by 5 bases, the J end by 2 bases, with 9 bases between. Germline V gene sequence: CDR1 LNHDA, CDR2 SQIVND (reference sequence).

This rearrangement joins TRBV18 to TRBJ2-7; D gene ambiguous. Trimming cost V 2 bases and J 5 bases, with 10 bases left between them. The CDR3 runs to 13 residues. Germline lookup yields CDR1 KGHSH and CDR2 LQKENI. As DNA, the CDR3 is TGTGCCAGCTCACCAGCTACCCTAAACGAGCAGTACTTC. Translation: CASSPATLNEQYF. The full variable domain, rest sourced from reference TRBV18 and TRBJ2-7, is NAGVMQNPRHLVRRRGQEARLRCSPMKGHSHVYWYRQLPEEGLKFMVYLQKENIIDESGMPKERFSAEFPKEGPSILRIQQVVRGDSAAYFCASSPATLNEQYFGPGTRLTVT.

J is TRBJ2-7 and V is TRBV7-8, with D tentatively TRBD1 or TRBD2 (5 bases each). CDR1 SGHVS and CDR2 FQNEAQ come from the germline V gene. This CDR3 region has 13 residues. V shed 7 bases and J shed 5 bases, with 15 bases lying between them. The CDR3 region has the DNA TGTGCCAGCAAACAGGACCCGGGGAACGAGCAGTACTTC. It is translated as CASKQDPGNEQYF.

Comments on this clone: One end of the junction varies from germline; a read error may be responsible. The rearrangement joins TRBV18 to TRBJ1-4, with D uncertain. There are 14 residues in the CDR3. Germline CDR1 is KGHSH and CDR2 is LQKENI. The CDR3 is CASSSPRGNEKLFF. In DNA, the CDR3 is TGTGCCAGCTCATCACCCCGCGGGAATGAAAAACTGTTTTTT.

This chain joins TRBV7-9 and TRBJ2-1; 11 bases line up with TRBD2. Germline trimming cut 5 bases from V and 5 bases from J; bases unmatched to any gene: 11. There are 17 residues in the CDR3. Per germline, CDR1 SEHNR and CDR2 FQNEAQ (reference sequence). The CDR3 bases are TGTGCCAGCAGCCCTCTCCGACTAGCGGGGATAAACAATGAGCAGTTCTTC. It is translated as CASSPLRLAGINNEQFF.

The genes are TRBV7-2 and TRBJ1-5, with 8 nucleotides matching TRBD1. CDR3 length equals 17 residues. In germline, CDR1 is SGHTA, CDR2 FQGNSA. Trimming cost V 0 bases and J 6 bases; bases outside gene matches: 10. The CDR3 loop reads CASSLAGGQAGGQPQHF. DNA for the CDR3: TGTGCCAGCAGCTTAGCGGGGGGACAGGCGGGAGGTCAGCCCCAGCATTTT. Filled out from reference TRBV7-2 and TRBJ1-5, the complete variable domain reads GAGVSQSPSNKVTEKGKDVELRCDPISGHTALYWYRQSLGQGLEFLIYFQGNSAPDKSGLPSDRFSAERTGGSVSTLTIQRTQQEDSAVYLCASSLAGGQAGGQPQHFGDGTRLSIL.

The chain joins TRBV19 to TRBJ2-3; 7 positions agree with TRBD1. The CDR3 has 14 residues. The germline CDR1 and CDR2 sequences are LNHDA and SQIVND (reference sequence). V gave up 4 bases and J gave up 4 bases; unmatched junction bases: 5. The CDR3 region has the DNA TGTGCCAGTAGTAACTACAGGGGACCAGATACGCAGTATTTT. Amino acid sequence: CASSNYRGPDTQYF.

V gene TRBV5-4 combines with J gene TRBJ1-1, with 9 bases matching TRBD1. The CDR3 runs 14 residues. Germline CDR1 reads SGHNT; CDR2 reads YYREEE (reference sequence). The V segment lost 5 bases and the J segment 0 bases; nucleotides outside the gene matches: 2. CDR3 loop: CASSRTGVNTEAFF. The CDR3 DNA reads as TGTGCCAGCAGTCGGACAGGGGTGAACACTGAAGCTTTCTTT.

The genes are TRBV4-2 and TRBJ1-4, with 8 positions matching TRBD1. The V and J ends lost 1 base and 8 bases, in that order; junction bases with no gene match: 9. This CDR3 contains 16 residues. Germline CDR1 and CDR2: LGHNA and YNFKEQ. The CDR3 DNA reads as TGTGCCAGCAGCCAAGCCGGGACAGGTGGTAGGGAAAAACTGTTTTTT. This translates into CASSQAGTGGREKLFF.

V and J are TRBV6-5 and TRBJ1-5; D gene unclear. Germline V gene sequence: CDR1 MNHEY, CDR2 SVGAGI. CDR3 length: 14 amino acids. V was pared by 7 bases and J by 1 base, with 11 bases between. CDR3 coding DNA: TGTGCCAGCACCTCGGACGCCAGCAATCAGCCCCAGCATTTT. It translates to CASTSDASNQPQHF.

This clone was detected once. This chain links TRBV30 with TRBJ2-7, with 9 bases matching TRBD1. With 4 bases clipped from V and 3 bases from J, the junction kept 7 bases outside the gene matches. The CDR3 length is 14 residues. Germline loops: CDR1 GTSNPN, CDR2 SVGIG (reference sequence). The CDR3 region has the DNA TGTGCCTGGAAGGGGACAGGGATAAGCTACGAGCAGTACTTC. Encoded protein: CAWKGTGISYEQYF.

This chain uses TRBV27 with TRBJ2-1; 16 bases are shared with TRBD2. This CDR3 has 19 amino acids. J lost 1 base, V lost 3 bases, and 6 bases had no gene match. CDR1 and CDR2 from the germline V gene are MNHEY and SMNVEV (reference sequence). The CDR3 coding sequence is TGTGCCAGCAGTTTCCGACCGGGACTAGCGGGGGGGTCCTACAATGAGCAGTTCTTC. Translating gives CASSFRPGLAGGSYNEQFF.

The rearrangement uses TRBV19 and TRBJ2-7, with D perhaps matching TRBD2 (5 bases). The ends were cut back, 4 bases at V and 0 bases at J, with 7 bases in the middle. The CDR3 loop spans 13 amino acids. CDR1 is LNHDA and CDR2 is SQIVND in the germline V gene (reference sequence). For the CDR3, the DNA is TGTGCCAGTAGTAGGAGCGGCTCCTACGAGCAGTACTTC. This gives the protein CASSRSGSYEQYF.

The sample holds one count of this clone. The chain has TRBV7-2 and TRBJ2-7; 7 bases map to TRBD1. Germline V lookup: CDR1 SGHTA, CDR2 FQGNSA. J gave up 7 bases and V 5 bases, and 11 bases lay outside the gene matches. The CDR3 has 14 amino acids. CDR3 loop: CASSPWTGTVEQYF. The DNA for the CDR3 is TGTGCCAGCAGCCCTTGGACAGGAACGGTTGAGCAGTACTTC. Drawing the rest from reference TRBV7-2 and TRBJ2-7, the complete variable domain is GAGVSQSPSNKVTEKGKDVELRCDPISGHTALYWYRQSLGQGLEFLIYFQGNSAPDKSGLPSDRFSAERTGGSVSTLTIQRTQQEDSAVYLCASSPWTGTVEQYFGPGTRLTVT.

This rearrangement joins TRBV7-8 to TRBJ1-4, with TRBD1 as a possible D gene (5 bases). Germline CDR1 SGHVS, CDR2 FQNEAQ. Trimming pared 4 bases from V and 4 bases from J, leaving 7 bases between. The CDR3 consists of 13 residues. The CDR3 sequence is CASSSDSNEKLFF. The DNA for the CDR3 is TGTGCCAGCAGCTCAGACAGTAATGAAAAACTGTTTTTT.

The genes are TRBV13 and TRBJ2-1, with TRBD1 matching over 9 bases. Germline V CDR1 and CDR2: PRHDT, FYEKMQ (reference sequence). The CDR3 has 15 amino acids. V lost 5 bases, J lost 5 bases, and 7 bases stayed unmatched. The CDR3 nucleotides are TGTGCCAGCAGCCCCCGGGACAGGGCTAACAATGAGCAGTTCTTC. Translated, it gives CASSPRDRANNEQFF.